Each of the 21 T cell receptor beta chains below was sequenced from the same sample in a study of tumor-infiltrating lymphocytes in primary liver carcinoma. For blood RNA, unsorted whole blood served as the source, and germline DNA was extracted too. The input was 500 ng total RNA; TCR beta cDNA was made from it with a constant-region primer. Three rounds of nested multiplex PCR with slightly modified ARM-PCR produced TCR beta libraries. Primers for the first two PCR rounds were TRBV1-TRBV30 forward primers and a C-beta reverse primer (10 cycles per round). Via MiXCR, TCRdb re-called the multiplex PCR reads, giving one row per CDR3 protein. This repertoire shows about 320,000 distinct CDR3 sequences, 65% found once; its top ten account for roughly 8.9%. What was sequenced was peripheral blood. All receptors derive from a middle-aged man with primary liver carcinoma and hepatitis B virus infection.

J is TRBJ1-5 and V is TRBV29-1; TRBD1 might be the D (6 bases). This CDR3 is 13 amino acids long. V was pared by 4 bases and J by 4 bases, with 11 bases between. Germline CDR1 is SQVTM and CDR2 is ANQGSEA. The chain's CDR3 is CSVGQVANQPQHF. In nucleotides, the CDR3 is TGCAGCGTTGGACAGGTGGCTAATCAGCCCCAGCATTTT. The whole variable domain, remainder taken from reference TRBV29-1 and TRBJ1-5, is SAVISQKPSRDICQRGTSLTIQCQVDSQVTMMFWYRQQPGQSLTLIATANQGSEATYESGFVIDKFPISRPNLTFSTLTVSNMSPEDSSIYLCSVGQVANQPQHFGDGTRLSIL.

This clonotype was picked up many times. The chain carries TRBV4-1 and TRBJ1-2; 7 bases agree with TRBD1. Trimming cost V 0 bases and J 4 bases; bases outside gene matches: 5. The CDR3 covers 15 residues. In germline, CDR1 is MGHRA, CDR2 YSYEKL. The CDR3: CASSQDGQGGYGYTF. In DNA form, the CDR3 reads TGCGCCAGCAGCCAAGACGGGCAGGGGGGCTATGGCTACACCTTC.

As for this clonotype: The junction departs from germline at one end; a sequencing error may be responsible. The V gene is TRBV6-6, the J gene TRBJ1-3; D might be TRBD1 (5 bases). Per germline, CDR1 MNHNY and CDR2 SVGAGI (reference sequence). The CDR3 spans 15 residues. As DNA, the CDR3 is TGTGTCAGCAGTCCCCGACAAGGGGTCGGAAACACCATATATTTT. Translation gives CVSSPRQGVGNTIYF.

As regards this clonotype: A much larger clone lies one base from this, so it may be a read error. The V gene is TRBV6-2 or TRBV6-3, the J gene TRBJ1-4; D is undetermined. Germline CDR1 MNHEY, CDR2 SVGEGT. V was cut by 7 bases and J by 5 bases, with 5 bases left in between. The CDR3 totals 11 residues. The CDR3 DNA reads TGTGCCAGCATTTGGAATGAAAAACTGTTTTTT. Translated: CASIWNEKLFF.

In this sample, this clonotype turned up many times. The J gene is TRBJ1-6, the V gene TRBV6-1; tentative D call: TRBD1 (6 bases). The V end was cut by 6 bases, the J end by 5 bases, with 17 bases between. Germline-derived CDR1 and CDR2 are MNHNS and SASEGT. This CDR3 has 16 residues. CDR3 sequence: CASSYLLDSHNSPLHF. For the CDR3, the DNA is TGTGCCAGCAGCTACCTTTTGGACAGTCATAATTCACCCCTCCACTTT.

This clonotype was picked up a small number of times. The CDR3 sequence: CASSAGTLTGELFF. The CDR3 region has the DNA TGCGCCAGCAGCGCCGGGACACTTACCGGGGAGCTGTTTTTT. The rearrangement joins TRBV5-1 to TRBJ2-2; a possible D gene is TRBD1 (6 bases). Deletions cut 4 bases from V and 5 bases from J, with 12 bases between. CDR1 is SGHRS, CDR2 YFSETQ, per germline. This CDR3 is 14 amino acids long.

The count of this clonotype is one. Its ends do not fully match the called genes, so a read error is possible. CDR3 DNA: TGCACCAGCAGCCAAGATCGTCTCGTGGGCACTAGCTACACCTTC. Residues: CTSSQDRLVGTSYTF. V is TRBV14 and J is TRBJ1-2; D remains unclear. The CDR3 contains 15 residues. Germline CDR1 and CDR2: SGHDN and FVKESK.

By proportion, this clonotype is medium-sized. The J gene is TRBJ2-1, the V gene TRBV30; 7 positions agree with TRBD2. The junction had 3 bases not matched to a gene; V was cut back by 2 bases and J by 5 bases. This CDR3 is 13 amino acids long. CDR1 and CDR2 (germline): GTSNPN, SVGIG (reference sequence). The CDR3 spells CAWSPSGNNEQFF. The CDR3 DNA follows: TGTGCCTGGAGTCCCAGCGGGAACAATGAGCAGTTCTTC.

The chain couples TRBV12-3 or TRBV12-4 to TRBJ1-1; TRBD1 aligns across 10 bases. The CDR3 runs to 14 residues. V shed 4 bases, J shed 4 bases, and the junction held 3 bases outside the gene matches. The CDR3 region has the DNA TGTGCCAGCAGTTCCGGGACAGGGGTCACTGAAGCTTTCTTT. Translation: CASSSGTGVTEAFF.

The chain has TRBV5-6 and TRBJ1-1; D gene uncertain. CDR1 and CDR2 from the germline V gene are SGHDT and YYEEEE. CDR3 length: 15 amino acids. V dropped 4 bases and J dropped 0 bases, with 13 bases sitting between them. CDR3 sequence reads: CASSAWGIMNTEAFF. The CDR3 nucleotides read TGTGCCAGCAGCGCATGGGGAATCATGAACACTGAAGCTTTCTTT.

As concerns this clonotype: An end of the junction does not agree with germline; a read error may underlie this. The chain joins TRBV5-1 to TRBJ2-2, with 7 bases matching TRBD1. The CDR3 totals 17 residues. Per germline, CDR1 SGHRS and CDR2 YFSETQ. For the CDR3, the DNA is TGCGTCAGCAGCCAGATGTCCGGGACAGAGAACACCGGGGAGCTGTTTTTT. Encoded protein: CVSSQMSGTENTGELFF.

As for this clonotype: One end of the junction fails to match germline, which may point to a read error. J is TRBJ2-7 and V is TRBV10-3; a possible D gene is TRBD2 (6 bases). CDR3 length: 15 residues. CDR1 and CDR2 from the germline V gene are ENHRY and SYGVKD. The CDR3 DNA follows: TGTGCCTTCGGGAGCCGTGCCCCCTCCTCCTCCGAGCAGTACTTC. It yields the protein CAFGSRAPSSSEQYF.

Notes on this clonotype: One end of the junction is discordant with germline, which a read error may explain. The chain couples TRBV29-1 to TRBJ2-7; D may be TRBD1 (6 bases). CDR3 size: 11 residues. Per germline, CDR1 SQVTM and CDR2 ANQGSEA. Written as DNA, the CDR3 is TGCAACGTTCGACAGGCCTATGAGCAGTACTTC. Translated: CNVRQAYEQYF.

The CDR3 coding sequence is TGTGCCAGCAGTTCCACCGGGGCTACCAATGAAAAACTGTTTTTT. It translates to CASSSTGATNEKLFF. V and J are TRBV6-5 and TRBJ1-4; D possibly corresponds to TRBD1 (5 bases). The V end lost 4 bases, the J end lost 5 bases, and 14 bases lay between the germline ends. This CDR3 is 15 amino acids long. CDR1 and CDR2 (germline): MNHEY, SVGAGI.

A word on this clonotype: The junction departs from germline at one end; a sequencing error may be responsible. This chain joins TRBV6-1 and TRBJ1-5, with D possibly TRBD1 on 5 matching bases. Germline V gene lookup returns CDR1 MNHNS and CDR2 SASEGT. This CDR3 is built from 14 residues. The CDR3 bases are TGTACCAGCAGTGAAAGGGGCTTCAATCAGCCCCAGCATTTT. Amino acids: CTSSERGFNQPQHF.

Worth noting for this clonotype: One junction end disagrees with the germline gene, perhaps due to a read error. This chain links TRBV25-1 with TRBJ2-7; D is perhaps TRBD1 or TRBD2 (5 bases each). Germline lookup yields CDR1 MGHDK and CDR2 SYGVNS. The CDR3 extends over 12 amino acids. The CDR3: CASSSGRYEQCF. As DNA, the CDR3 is TGTGCCAGCAGCTCGGGGCGATACGAGCAGTGCTTC.

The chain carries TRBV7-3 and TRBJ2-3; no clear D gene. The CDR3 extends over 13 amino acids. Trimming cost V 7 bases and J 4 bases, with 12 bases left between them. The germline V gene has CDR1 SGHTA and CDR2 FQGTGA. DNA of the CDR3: TGTGCCAGCAACTTCGACTCCTCAGATACGCAGTATTTT. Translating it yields CASNFDSSDTQYF.

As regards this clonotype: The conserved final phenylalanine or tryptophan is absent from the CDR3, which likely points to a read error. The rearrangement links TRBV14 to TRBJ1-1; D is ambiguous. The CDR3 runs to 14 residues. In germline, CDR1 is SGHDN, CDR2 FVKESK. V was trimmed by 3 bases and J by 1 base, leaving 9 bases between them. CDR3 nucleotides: TGTGCCAGCAGCCATACCCCCGCGAACACTGAAGCTTTCCTT. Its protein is CASSHTPANTEAFL.

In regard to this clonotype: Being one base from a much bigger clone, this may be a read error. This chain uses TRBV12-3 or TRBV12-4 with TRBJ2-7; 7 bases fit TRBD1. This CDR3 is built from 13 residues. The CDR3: CTSSSGQAYEQYF. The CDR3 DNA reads TGTACCAGCAGTTCCGGACAGGCCTACGAGCAGTACTTC.

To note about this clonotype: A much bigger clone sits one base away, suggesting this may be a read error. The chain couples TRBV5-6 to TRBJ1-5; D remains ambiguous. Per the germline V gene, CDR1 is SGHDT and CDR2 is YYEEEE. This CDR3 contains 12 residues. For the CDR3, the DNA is TGTGCCCGCAGCTTGAGGTATCAGCCCCAGCATTTT. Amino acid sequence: CARSLRYQPQHF.

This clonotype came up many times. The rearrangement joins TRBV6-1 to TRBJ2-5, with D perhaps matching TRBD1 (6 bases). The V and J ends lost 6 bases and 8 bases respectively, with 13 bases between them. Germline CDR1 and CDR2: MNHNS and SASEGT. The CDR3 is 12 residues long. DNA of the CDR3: TGTGCCAGCAGGAGGGGGTTGGATACCCAGTACTTC. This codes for CASRRGLDTQYF.